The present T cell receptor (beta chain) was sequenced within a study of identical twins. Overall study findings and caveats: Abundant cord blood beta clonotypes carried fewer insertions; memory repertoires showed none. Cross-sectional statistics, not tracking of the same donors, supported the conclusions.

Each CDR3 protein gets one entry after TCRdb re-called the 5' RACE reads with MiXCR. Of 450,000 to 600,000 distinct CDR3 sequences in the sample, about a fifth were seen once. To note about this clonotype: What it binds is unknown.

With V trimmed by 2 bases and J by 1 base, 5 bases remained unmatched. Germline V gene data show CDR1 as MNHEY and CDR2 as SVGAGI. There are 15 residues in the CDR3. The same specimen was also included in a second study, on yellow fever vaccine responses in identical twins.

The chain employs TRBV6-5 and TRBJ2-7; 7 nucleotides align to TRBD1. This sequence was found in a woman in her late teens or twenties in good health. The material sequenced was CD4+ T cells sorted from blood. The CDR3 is CASSYEAGGSYEQYF. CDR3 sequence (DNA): TGTGCCAGCAGTTACGAGGCAGGGGGTTCCTACGAGCAGTACTTC.